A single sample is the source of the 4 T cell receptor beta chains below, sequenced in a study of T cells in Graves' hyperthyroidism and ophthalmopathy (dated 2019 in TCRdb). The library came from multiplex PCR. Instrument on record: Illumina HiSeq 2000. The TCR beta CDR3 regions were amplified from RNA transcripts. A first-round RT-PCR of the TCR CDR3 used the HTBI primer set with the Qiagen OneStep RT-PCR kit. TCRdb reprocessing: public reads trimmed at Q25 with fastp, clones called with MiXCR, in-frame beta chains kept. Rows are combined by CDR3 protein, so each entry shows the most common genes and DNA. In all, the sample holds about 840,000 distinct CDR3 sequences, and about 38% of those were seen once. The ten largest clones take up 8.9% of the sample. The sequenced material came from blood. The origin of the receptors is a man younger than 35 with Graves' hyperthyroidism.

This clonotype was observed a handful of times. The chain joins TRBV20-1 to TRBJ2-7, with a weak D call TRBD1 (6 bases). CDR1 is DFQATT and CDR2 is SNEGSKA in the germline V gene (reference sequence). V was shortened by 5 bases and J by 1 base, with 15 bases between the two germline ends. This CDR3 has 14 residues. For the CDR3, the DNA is TGCAGTGCTCCCCGCCCCGGGACATCCTACGAGCAGTACTTC. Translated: CSAPRPGTSYEQYF.

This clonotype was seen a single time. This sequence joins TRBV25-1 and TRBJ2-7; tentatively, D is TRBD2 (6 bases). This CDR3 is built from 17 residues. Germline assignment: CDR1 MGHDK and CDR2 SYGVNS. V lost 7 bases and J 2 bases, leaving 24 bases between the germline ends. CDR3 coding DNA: TGTGCCAGCAAGGGACTTCGCACCGGGATCACGACCTACGAGCAGTACTTC. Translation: CASKGLRTGITTYEQYF.

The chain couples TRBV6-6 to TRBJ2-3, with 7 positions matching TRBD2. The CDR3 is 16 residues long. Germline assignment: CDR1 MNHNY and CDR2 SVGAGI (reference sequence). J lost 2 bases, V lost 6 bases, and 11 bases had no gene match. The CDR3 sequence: CASSLLGGGYTDTQYF. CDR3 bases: TGTGCCAGCAGCCTCCTCGGCGGGGGATACACAGATACGCAGTATTTT.

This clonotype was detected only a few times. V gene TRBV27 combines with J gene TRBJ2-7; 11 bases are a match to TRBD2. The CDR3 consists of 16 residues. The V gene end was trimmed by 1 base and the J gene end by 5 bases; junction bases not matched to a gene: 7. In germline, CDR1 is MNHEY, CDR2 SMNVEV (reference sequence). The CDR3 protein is CASSLYPSGGLDEQYF. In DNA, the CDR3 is TGTGCCAGCAGTTTATACCCTAGCGGGGGGCTCGACGAGCAGTACTTC.